This is a list of T cell receptor beta chains from one sample in a study of blood T cell repertoires in COVID-19. TCRdb's table, derived via immunoSEQ multiplex PCR, lists solely in-frame clones and lacks some. The sample records 390,000 or so clones, roughly 89% being singletons. The material sequenced was PBMCs or T cells enriched from blood (not recorded which). Source of these receptors: a woman aged 50 to 60 who had recovered from COVID-19. CDR3s include the opening cysteine and the closing phenylalanine or tryptophan. D genes are given only for firm matches. The size of a clone is reported for some rows only, either as once, few or many, or as a class for expanded clones.

>once|TRBJ1-3|NA|TRBV30
CATVSSGNTIYF
TGTGCTACCGTGAGCTCTGGAAACACCATATATTTT
>few|TRBJ2-7|TRBD1|TRBV7-6
CASSLPGQGASEQYF
TGTGCCAGCAGCTTACCGGGACAGGGGGCTTCCGAGCAGTACTTC
>once|TRBJ2-3|TRBD1|TRBV30
CAWSGRTGGLTDTQYF
TGTGCCTGGAGTGGGAGGACAGGGGGCCTCACAGATACGCAGTATTTT
>NA|TRBJ2-1|TRBD2|TRBV28
CASPASGGSISYNEQFF
TGTGCCAGTCCTGCTAGCGGGGGCTCAATTTCCTACAATGAGCAGTTCTTC
>NA|TRBJ1-1|NA|TRBV20-1
CSAKRELAFF
TGCAGTGCTAAGCGGGAGTTGGCTTTCTTT
>NA|TRBJ1-6|NA|TRBV19
CASSISWQNINSPLHF
TGTGCCAGTAGTATTTCTTGGCAGAACATTAATTCACCCCTCCACTTT
>NA|TRBJ2-7|NA|TRBV3-1/TRBV3-2
CASSQAGAEQYF
TGTGCCAGCAGCCAAGCAGGGGCCGAGCAGTACTTC
>NA|TRBJ1-6|NA|TRBV24-1
CATSGSVNSPLHF
TGTGCCACCAGTGGGTCAGTTAATTCACCCCTCCACTTT
>NA|TRBJ2-7|TRBD1|TRBV27
CASSASSGTGGYEQYF
TGTGCCAGCAGCGCCTCCAGTGGGACAGGGGGATACGAGCAGTACTTC
>NA|TRBJ1-2|NA|TRBV2
CASYPANYGYTF
TGTGCCAGCTACCCGGCTAACTATGGCTACACCTTC
>NA|TRBJ2-7|NA|TRBV7-9
CASSLSPIATEQYF
TGTGCCAGCAGCTTAAGCCCTATCGCCACCGAGCAGTACTTC